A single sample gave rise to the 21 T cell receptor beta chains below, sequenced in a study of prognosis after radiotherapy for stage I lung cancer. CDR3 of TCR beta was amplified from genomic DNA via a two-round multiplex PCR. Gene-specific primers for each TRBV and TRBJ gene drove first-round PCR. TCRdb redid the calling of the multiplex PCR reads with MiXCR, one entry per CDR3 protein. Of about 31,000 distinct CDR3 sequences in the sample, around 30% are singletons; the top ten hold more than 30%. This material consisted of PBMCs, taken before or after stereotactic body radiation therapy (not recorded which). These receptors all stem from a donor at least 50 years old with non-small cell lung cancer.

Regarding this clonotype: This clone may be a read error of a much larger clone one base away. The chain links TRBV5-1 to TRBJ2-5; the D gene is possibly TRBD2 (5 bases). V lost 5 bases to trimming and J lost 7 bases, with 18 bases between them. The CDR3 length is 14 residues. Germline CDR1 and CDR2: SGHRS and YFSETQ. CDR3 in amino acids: CASSFPVESGTQYF. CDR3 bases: TGCGCCAGCAGTTTCCCGGTCGAGAGCGGGACCCAGTACTTC. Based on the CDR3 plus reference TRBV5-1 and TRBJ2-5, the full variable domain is KAGVTQTPRYLIKTRGQQVTLSCSPISGHRSVSWYQQTPGQGLQFLFEYFSETQRNKGNFPGRFSGRQFSNSRSEMNVSTLELGDSALYLCASSFPVESGTQYFGPGTRLLVL.

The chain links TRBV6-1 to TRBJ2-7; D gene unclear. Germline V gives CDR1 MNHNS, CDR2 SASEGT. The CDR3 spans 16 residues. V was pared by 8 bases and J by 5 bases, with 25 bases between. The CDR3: CASCLHRQENSNEQYF. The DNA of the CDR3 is TGTGCCAGCTGCCTACATAGGCAGGAAAATTCCAACGAGCAGTACTTC.

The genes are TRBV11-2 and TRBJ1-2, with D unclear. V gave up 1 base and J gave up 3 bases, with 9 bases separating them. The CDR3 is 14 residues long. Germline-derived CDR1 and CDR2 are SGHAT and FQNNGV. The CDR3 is CASSLAGGYYGYTF. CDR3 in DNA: TGTGCCAGCAGCTTAGCGGGTGGGTACTATGGCTACACCTTC.

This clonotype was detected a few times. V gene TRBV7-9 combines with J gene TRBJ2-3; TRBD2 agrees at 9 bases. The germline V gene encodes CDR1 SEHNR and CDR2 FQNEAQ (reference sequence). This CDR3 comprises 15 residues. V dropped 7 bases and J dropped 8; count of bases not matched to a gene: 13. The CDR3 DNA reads TGTGCCAGCACCCTCGGGGCTAGCGGGACCGGTACGCAGTATTTT. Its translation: CASTLGASGTGTQYF.

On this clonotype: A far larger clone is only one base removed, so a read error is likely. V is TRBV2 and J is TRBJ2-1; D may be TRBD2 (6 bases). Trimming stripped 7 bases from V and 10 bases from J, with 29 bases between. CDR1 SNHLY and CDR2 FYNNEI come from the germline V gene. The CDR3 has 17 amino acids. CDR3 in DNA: TGTGCCAGCACCCCTGGAGGGTTTGTCCGTACCTCCTACGAGCAGTTCTTC. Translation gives CASTPGGFVRTSYEQFF. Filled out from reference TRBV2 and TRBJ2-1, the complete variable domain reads EPEVTQTPSHQVTQMGQEVILRCVPISNHLYFYWYRQILGQKVEFLVSFYNNEISEKSEIFDDQFSVERPDGSNFTLKIRSTKLEDSAMYFCASTPGGFVRTSYEQFFGPGTRLTVL.

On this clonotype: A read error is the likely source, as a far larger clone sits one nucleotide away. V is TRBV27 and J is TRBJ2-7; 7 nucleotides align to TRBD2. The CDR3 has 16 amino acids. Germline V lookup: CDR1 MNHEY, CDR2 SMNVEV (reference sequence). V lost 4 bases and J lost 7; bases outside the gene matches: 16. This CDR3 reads CASSSHASGMAGEQYF. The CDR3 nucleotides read TGTGCCAGCAGTTCACACGCGAGCGGGATGGCAGGAGAGCAGTACTTC.

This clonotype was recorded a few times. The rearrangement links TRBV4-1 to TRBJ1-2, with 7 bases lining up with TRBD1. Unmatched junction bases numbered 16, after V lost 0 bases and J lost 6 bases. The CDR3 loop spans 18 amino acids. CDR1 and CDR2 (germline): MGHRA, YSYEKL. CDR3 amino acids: CASSQDCETGRGMDGYTF. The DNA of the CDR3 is TGCGCCAGCAGCCAAGATTGTGAGACAGGGCGGGGGATGGATGGCTACACCTTC.

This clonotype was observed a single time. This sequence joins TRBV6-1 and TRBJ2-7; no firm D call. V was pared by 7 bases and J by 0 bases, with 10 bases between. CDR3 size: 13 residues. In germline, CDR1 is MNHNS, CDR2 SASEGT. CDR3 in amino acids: CASTIPISYEQYF. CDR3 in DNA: TGTGCCAGCACTATCCCTATCTCCTACGAGCAGTACTTC.

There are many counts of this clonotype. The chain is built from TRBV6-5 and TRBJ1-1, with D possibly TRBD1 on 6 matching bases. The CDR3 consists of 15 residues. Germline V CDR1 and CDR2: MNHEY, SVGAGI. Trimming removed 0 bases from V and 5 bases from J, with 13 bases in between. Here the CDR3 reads CASSYSSIRGTEAFF. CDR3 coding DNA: TGTGCCAGCAGTTACTCGAGTATCAGGGGAACTGAAGCTTTCTTT.

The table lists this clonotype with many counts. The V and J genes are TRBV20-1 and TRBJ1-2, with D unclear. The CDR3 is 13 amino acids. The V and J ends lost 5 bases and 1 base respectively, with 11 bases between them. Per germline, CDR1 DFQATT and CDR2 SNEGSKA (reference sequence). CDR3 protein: CSASTRNNYGYTF. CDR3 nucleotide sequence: TGCAGTGCTTCGACGAGGAATAACTATGGCTACACCTTC.

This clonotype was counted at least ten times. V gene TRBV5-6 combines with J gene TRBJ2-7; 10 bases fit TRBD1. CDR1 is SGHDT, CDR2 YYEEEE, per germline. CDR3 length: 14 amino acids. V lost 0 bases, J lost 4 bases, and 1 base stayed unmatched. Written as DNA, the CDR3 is TGTGCCAGCAGCTTGGGACAGGGGGCATACGAGCAGTACTTC. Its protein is CASSLGQGAYEQYF.

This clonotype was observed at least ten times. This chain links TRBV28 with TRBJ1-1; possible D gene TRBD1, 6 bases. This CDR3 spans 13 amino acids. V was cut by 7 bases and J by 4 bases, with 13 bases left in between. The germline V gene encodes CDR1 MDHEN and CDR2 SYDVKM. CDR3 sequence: CASNIDRTTEAFF. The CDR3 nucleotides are TGTGCCAGCAACATCGACAGGACCACTGAAGCTTTCTTT.

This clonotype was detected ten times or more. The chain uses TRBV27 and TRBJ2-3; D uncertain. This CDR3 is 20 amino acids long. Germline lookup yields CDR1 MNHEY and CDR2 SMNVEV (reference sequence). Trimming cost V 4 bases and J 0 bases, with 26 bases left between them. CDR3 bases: TGTGCCAGCAGTTCGCCCGAACCGGTTAACAGACCACCTAGCACAGATACGCAGTATTTT. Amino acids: CASSSPEPVNRPPSTDTQYF.

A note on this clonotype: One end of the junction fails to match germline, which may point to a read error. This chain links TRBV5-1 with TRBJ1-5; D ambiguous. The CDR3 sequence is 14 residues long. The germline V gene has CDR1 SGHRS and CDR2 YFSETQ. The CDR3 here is CASSPITVDHPQHF. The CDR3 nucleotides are TGCGCCAGCAGTCCGATTACAGTGGATCATCCCCAGCATTTT. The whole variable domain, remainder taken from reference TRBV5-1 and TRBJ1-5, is KAGVTQTPRYLIKTRGQQVTLSCSPISGHRSVSWYQQTPGQGLQFLFEYFSETQRNKGNFPGRFSGRQFSNSRSEMNVSTLELGDSALYLCASSPITVDHPQHFGDGTRLSIL.

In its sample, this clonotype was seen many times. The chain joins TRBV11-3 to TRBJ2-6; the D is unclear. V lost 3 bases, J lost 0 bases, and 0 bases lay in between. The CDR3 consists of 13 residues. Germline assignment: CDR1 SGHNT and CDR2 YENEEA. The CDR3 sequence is CASSFSGANVLTF. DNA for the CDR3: TGTGCCAGCAGCTTCTCTGGGGCCAACGTCCTGACTTTC.

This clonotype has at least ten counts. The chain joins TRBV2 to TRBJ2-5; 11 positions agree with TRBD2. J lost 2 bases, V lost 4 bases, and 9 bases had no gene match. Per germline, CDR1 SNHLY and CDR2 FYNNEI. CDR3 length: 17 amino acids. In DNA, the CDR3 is TGTGCCAGCAGTGGATACGAGACTAGCGGGGAACAAGAGACCCAGTACTTC. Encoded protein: CASSGYETSGEQETQYF.

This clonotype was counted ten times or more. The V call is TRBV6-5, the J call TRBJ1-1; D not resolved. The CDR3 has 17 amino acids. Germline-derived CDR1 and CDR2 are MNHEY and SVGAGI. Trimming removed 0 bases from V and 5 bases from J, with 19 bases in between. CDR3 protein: CASSYSGNFQEATEAFF. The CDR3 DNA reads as TGTGCCAGCAGTTACTCGGGGAACTTTCAGGAGGCGACTGAAGCTTTCTTT.

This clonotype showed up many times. CDR3 bases: TGTGCCTGGAGTAAACAGACAAATCAGCCCCAGCATTTT. It encodes CAWSKQTNQPQHF. V and J are TRBV30 and TRBJ1-5; unclear D gene. Germline loops: CDR1 GTSNPN, CDR2 SVGIG (reference sequence). Trimming removed 2 bases at V and 4 bases at J, with 9 bases between. The CDR3 is 13 residues long.

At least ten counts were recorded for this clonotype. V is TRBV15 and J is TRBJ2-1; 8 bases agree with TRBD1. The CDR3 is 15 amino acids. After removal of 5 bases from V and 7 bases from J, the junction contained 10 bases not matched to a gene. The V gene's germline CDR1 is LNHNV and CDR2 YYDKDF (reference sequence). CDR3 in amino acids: CATSPATGGGNEQFF. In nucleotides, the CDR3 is TGTGCCACCAGCCCAGCTACAGGGGGAGGTAATGAGCAGTTCTTC.

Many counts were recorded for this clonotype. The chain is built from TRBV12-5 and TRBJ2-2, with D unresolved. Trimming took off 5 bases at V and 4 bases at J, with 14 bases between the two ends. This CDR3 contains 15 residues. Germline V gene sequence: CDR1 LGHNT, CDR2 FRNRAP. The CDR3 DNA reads TGTGCTAGTGGTCTATACCCCCAACGCACCGGGGAGCTGTTTTTT. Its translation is CASGLYPQRTGELFF.

The CDR3 reads CASTQGRVTSYSPLHF. The CDR3 region has the DNA TGTGCCAGCACCCAGGGGCGGGTCACTTCCTATTCACCCCTCCACTTT. The chain combines TRBV12-3 or TRBV12-4 with TRBJ1-6, with D perhaps matching TRBD1 (6 bases). There are 16 residues in the CDR3. V lost 7 bases to trimming and J lost 8 bases, with 21 bases between them.